This T cell receptor beta chain was sequenced in a study of graft-versus-host responses after intestinal transplantation. This CDR3 has 15 amino acids. V lost 2 bases, J lost 2 bases, and 13 bases lay in between. Germline V lookup: CDR1 SGHVS, CDR2 FNYEAQ. As for this clone: What it binds is unknown.

Findings and limits, study-wide: Early post-transplant HvG declines showed an association with peak circulating GvH clone levels.

Measured with immunoSEQ multiplex PCR; TCRdb has only the in-frame clones, and not every one. Of about 120,000 clones listed, roughly 95% are singletons. The sequence derives from a human donor who received an intestinal transplant. The chain links TRBV7-6 to TRBJ2-7; D gene ambiguous. Sequencing used unstimulated CD8+ T cells sorted from spleen or lymph node cells, obtained before intestinal transplant. The DNA of the CDR3 is TGTGCCAGCAGCTTAAGGTCGGACGGACCCTACGAGCAGTACTTC. Amino acids: CASSLRSDGPYEQYF.